This is a list of T cell receptor beta chains from one sample in a study of T-cell memory formation after mild COVID-19. MiXCR, applied by TCRdb to the 5' RACE reads, yields one record per CDR3 protein. The sample records more than 55,000 distinct CDR3 sequences, approximately 9.5% being singletons. The sequencing sample was made of PBMCs or a T cell subset sorted from them (not recorded which). The receptor source for this set is a man aged 18 to 30 who had mild COVID-19 (a few samples of this study predate the infection). Cell type and time point are not known. Each CDR3 is given with its conserved first and last residue. A D gene is named only where the DNA matches it firmly. Rows may omit the clone size; those that give it use once, few, many or a size class.

>TRBV20-1|NA|NA|TRBJ2-7
CSARSGSGRATTYEQYF
TGCAGTGCTAGATCCGGTTCTGGGCGGGCAACTACCTACGAGCAGTACTTC
>TRBV5-1|NA|NA|TRBJ1-6
CASSFGLGGSPLHF
TGCGCCAGCAGCTTTGGACTAGGTGGTTCACCCCTCCACTTT
>TRBV5-6|NA|TRBD1|TRBJ1-4
CASSSPGTGSEKLFF
TGTGCCAGCAGCTCACCCGGGACAGGGTCTGAAAAACTGTTTTTT
>TRBV7-9|medium-sized|NA|TRBJ2-3
CASSSRAEGGDTQYF
TGTGCCAGCAGCTCACGAGCGGAGGGTGGAGATACGCAGTATTTT
>TRBV2|NA|NA|TRBJ1-1
CASRVLSADTEAFF
TGTGCCAGCAGGGTTTTATCGGCGGACACTGAAGCTTTCTTT
>TRBV7-2|many|TRBD1|TRBJ2-5
CASSFDRAIETQYF
TGTGCCAGCAGCTTCGACAGGGCCATAGAGACCCAGTACTTC
>TRBV28|many|NA|TRBJ2-3
CASSTTGSQDTQYF
TGTGCCAGCAGTACAACAGGGAGTCAAGATACGCAGTATTTT
>TRBV5-1|many|NA|TRBJ1-2
CASSLEVRDGYTF
TGCGCCAGCAGCTTAGAAGTGCGTGATGGCTACACCTTC
>TRBV3-2|few|NA|TRBJ2-3
CASSIGPRAPPGQGESDTQYF
TGTGCCAGCAGCATTGGACCGAGAGCCCCGCCGGGACAGGGGGAATCAGATACGCAGTATTTT
>TRBV5-1|NA|NA|TRBJ2-3
CASSSGSRGTDTQYF
TGCGCCAGCAGCTCCGGAAGTAGGGGCACAGATACGCAGTATTTT
>TRBV30|NA|NA|TRBJ2-2
CAWSLSWELFF
TGTGCCTGGAGCCTTAGTTGGGAGCTGTTTTTT
>TRBV2|many|NA|TRBJ2-2
CASSRPSPVTNTGELFF
TGTGCCAGCAGCCGACCCTCGCCCGTCACGAACACCGGGGAGCTGTTTTTT
>TRBV7-9|NA|NA|TRBJ2-1
CASSSVDEQFF
TGTGCCAGCAGCTCGGTCGATGAGCAGTTCTTC
>TRBV7-2|few|NA|TRBJ1-4
CASSLGRGLLNEKLFF
TGTGCCAGCAGCTTAGGGCGAGGACTACTTAATGAAAAACTGTTTTTT
>TRBV5-1|NA|NA|TRBJ1-1
CASSFMSRSTEAFF
TGCGCCAGCAGCTTTATGTCTCGGTCAACTGAAGCTTTCTTT
>TRBV25-1|many|NA|TRBJ2-7
CASSEAGSSYEQYF
TGTGCCAGCAGTGAGGCAGGGAGCTCCTACGAGCAGTACTTC
>TRBV30|few|NA|TRBJ2-5
CAWSVGGTETQYF
TGTGCCTGGAGTGTCGGAGGGACAGAGACCCAGTACTTC
>TRBV7-9|few|TRBD1|TRBJ2-7
CASSPAVRPGGSYEQYF
TGTGCCAGCAGCCCAGCGGTCCGGCCAGGGGGCTCGTACGAGCAGTACTTC
>TRBV7-2|many|NA|TRBJ1-2
CASSSFAASGYTF
TGTGCCAGCAGCTCTTTCGCCGCCAGTGGCTACACCTTC
>TRBV7-3|few|NA|TRBJ1-1
CASSLVPSAEAFF
TGTGCCAGCAGCTTAGTCCCCTCCGCTGAAGCTTTCTTT
>TRBV20-1|NA|TRBD1|TRBJ1-2
CSAQEDGTANYGYTF
TGCAGTGCTCAAGAGGATGGGACAGCTAACTATGGCTACACCTTC
>TRBV7-2|few|TRBD2|TRBJ2-1
CASSLDGSGGAINEQFF
TGTGCCAGCAGCTTAGACGGGAGCGGGGGGGCCATAAATGAGCAGTTCTTC
>TRBV7-2|few|TRBD2|TRBJ2-3
CASSLARWRGSPTDTRYF
TGTGCCAGCAGCTTAGCTCGGTGGCGGGGGAGCCCCACAGATACGCGGTATTTT
>TRBV5-1|NA|NA|TRBJ1-5
CASSPSGADQPQHF
TGCGCCAGCAGCCCATCCGGGGCCGATCAGCCCCAGCATTTT
>TRBV5-1|NA|NA|TRBJ1-1
CASSFQSNTEAFF
TGCGCCAGCAGCTTCCAGAGCAACACTGAAGCTTTCTTT
>TRBV7-2|few|NA|TRBJ2-7
CASSLLQSRPLKQYF
TGTGCCAGCAGCTTGTTACAATCGCGACCGCTGAAGCAGTACTTC
>TRBV6-6|many|NA|TRBJ2-3
CASSSWTGGVSTDTQYF
TGTGCCAGCAGTTCATGGACAGGAGGGGTCAGCACAGATACGCAGTATTTT
>TRBV12-5|few|NA|TRBJ2-3
CASGFTGADTQYF
TGTGCTAGTGGTTTCACGGGGGCAGATACGCAGTATTTT
>TRBV7-2|NA|TRBD1|TRBJ2-3
CASSQSPSGTDTDTQYF
TGTGCCAGCAGCCAATCCCCGTCCGGGACAGACACAGATACGCAGTATTTT
>TRBV11-2|NA|TRBD1|TRBJ2-2
CASSLRPGQGNTGELFF
TGTGCCAGCAGCCTACGCCCGGGACAGGGTAACACCGGGGAGCTGTTTTTT
>TRBV29-1|NA|TRBD1|TRBJ2-7
CSGGTGDYEQYF
TGCAGCGGTGGGACAGGTGACTACGAGCAGTACTTC
>TRBV6-1|NA|TRBD1|TRBJ1-2
CASSVWPGQGLAGYTF
TGTGCCAGCAGTGTCTGGCCGGGACAGGGACTTGCTGGCTACACCTTC
>TRBV4-3|many|TRBD2|TRBJ2-3
CASSQDRASGGIRGTDTQYF
TGCGCCAGCAGCCAAGATCGGGCCAGCGGGGGGATTCGGGGCACAGATACGCAGTATTTT
>TRBV11-1|NA|NA|TRBJ2-4
CASSFGNSKNIQYF
TGTGCCAGCAGCTTCGGCAATTCCAAAAACATTCAGTACTTC
>TRBV7-9|few|NA|TRBJ2-3
CASSLSASSTDTQYF
TGTGCCAGCAGCTTATCAGCGTCTAGCACAGATACGCAGTATTTT
>TRBV5-1|few|TRBD2|TRBJ2-1
CASSLDSGGVLGQFF
TGCGCCAGCAGCTTGGATAGCGGGGGAGTACTGGGGCAGTTCTTC
>TRBV4-3|NA|NA|TRBJ1-1
CASSQDTGLPLEAFF
TGCGCCAGCAGCCAAGATACGGGGCTGCCACTTGAAGCTTTCTTT
>TRBV7-2|NA|TRBD2|TRBJ2-1
CASSSPPGKTSRAVHEQFF
TGTGCCAGCAGCTCCCCCCCCGGTAAGACTAGCCGGGCTGTCCATGAGCAGTTCTTC
>TRBV3-1|few|NA|TRBJ1-2
CASTRSSTRGYGYTF
TGTGCCAGCACCAGGTCCTCAACTAGGGGCTATGGCTACACCTTC
>TRBV9|NA|TRBD2|TRBJ2-1
CASSVEPTSHNEQFF
TGTGCCAGCAGCGTAGAGCCGACTAGCCACAATGAGCAGTTCTTC
>TRBV4-2|NA|TRBD1|TRBJ1-5
CASSQDRDRGDSNQPQHF
TGTGCCAGCAGCCAAGACCGGGACAGGGGGGACAGCAATCAGCCCCAGCATTTT
>TRBV5-1|many|NA|TRBJ2-3
CASSLAGGEDTQYF
TGCGCCAGCAGCTTGGCGGGTGGAGAAGATACGCAGTATTTT